This passage covers 27 T cell receptor beta chains from one sample sequenced in a study of cytomegalovirus exposure and HLA in healthy donors. PCR primers comprised 60 Vbeta and 13 Jbeta primers. Assay used: immunoSEQ multiplex PCR; TCRdb lists only in-frame clones, some missing. The sample lists approximately 170,000 clones; approximately 80% were seen once. The specimen was PBMCs. The source is a woman aged 18-29 years in good health and CMV-seronegative.

The chain links TRBV19 to TRBJ2-3; 8 positions agree with TRBD1. The CDR3 consists of 13 residues. Germline V gene data show CDR1 as LNHDA and CDR2 as SQIVND (reference sequence). V gave up 6 bases and J gave up 1 base; unmatched junction bases: 0. CDR3 residues: CASRTGGTDTQYF. The CDR3 bases are TGTGCCAGTAGGACAGGGGGCACAGATACGCAGTATTTT.

The chain uses TRBV5-1 and TRBJ2-6; 8 bases align to TRBD1. The CDR3 is made up of 16 amino acids. Germline CDR1 SGHRS, CDR2 YFSETQ. With V trimmed by 9 bases and J by 0 bases, 8 bases remained unmatched. DNA of the CDR3: TGCGCCACCCCGGACAGGGACCCCTCTGGGGCCAACGTCCTGACTTTC. Translated: CATPDRDPSGANVLTF.

The rearrangement links TRBV7-8 to TRBJ2-7; tentative D call: TRBD2 (5 bases). This CDR3 spans 14 amino acids. V lost 7 bases and J 2 bases, leaving 15 bases between the germline ends. Germline values: CDR1 SGHVS, CDR2 FQNEAQ. For the CDR3, the DNA is TGTGCCAGCACCCCCGGAGAGGGCCCCTACGAGCAGTACTTC. This translates into CASTPGEGPYEQYF.

V and J are TRBV5-1 and TRBJ2-5; D perhaps matches TRBD1 (6 bases). The V and J ends lost 0 bases and 3 bases respectively, with 9 bases between them. CDR3 length: 14 residues. Germline V lookup: CDR1 SGHRS, CDR2 YFSETQ. CDR3 protein: CASSLGTVEETQYF. The DNA for the CDR3 is TGCGCCAGCAGCTTGGGGACAGTCGAAGAGACCCAGTACTTC.

The chain links TRBV9 to TRBJ2-1; 7 bases agree with TRBD1. Germline values: CDR1 SGDLS, CDR2 YYNGEE. V lost 4 bases and J lost 6; bases outside the gene matches: 10. This CDR3 is 15 amino acids long. The CDR3 sequence is CASSTKMTGINEQFF. For the CDR3, the DNA is TGTGCCAGCAGCACCAAAATGACAGGGATCAATGAGCAGTTCTTC. The whole variable domain, filled in from reference TRBV9 and TRBJ2-1, reads DSGVTQTPKHLITATGQRVTLRCSPRSGDLSVYWYQQSLDQGLQFLIQYYNGEERAKGNILERFSAQQFPDLHSELNLSSLELGDSALYFCASSTKMTGINEQFFGPGTRLTVL.

The chain employs TRBV4-1 and TRBJ1-5; no clear D. This CDR3 comprises 16 residues. CDR1 is MGHRA and CDR2 is YSYEKL in the germline V gene. Trimming removed 2 bases at V and 6 bases at J, with 17 bases between. CDR3 coding DNA: TGCGCCAGCAGCCAATCCCCCGGCGGGTCGGGTCAGCCCCAGCATTTT. Its translation: CASSQSPGGSGQPQHF.

The chain has TRBV28 and TRBJ2-7; D uncertain. The CDR3 runs 15 residues. Germline CDR1 reads MDHEN; CDR2 reads SYDVKM. Trimming removed 5 bases at V and 3 bases at J, with 17 bases between. The CDR3 protein is CASSPSRSYGYEQYF. The CDR3 DNA reads as TGTGCCAGCAGTCCCTCAAGAAGCTATGGCTACGAGCAGTACTTC.

CDR3 DNA sequence: TGTGCCAGCAGCCTATTACTAGCGGGAGGAGCCAATGAGCAGTTCTTC. Protein: CASSLLLAGGANEQFF. The chain employs TRBV7-9 and TRBJ2-1; TRBD2 agrees at 12 bases. The germline gives CDR1 SEHNR, CDR2 FQNEAQ (reference sequence). J lost 6 bases, V lost 5 bases, and 8 bases had no gene match. The CDR3 spans 16 residues.

The chain links TRBV2 to TRBJ1-5; 7 bases agree with TRBD1. The V gene end was trimmed by 5 bases and the J gene end by 1 base; junction bases not matched to a gene: 5. The CDR3 sequence is 15 residues long. Per germline, CDR1 SNHLY and CDR2 FYNNEI. CDR3 protein: CASSQGTVSNQPQHF. Written as DNA, the CDR3 is TGTGCCAGCAGTCAAGGGACAGTGAGCAATCAGCCCCAGCATTTT.

The CDR3, as DNA: TGTGCCAGGATCGCGCCCTACGAGCAGTACTTC. Its translation is CARIAPYEQYF. This sequence joins TRBV19 and TRBJ2-7; D is uncertain. Germline CDR1 and CDR2: LNHDA and SQIVND (reference sequence). The CDR3 is made up of 11 amino acids. The V gene lost 9 bases and the J gene lost 2 bases, with 8 bases spanning the gap. The whole variable domain, remainder taken from reference TRBV19 and TRBJ2-7, is DGGITQSPKYLFRKEGQNVTLSCEQNLNHDAMYWYRQDPGQGLRLIYYSQIVNDFQKGDIAEGYSVSREKKESFPLTVTSAQKNPTAFYLCARIAPYEQYFGPGTRLTVT.

The chain recombines TRBV6-5 with TRBJ1-1; D gene ambiguous. The CDR3 is 15 residues long. The germline CDR1 and CDR2 sequences are MNHEY and SVGAGI. V was pared by 2 bases and J by 7 bases, with 17 bases between. The CDR3 DNA reads TGTGCCAGCAGTTACGGCTCCCTGGGAACTAGTGAAGCTTTCTTT. Residues: CASSYGSLGTSEAFF.

The chain is built from TRBV28 and TRBJ2-2; 9 bases are a match to TRBD2. The CDR3 consists of 15 residues. Looked up from germline, CDR1 is MDHEN and CDR2 is SYDVKM. V gave up 4 bases and J gave up 3 bases; unmatched junction bases: 3. CDR3 in DNA: TGTGCCAGCAGTTGGGGACTAGCCGACACCGGGGAGCTGTTTTTT. Protein: CASSWGLADTGELFF.

Worth noting for this clone: An end of the junction does not agree with germline; a read error may underlie this. The CDR3 spells CAIGERAGGASTDTQYF. The CDR3 bases are TGTGCCATCGGTGAGCGAGCGGGAGGGGCGAGCACAGATACGCAGTATTTT. The V call is TRBV10-3, the J call TRBJ2-3; 10 bases map to TRBD2. CDR3 length equals 17 residues. Germline-derived CDR1 and CDR2 are ENHRY and SYGVKD.

V usage is TRBV2 and J usage is TRBJ2-1; 13 bases agree with TRBD2. The CDR3 has 15 amino acids. V dropped 6 bases and J dropped 4; count of bases not matched to a gene: 3. Germline V CDR1 and CDR2: SNHLY, FYNNEI. Here the CDR3 DNA reads TGTGCCAGCAGCCAGACTAGCGGGAGGTACAATGAGCAGTTCTTC. Its translation is CASSQTSGRYNEQFF.

V usage is TRBV18 and J usage is TRBJ2-4; 14 positions match TRBD2. The J segment lost 6 bases and the V segment lost 4 bases, leaving 5 bases of the junction unmatched. The germline V gene has CDR1 KGHSH and CDR2 LQKENI. The CDR3 sequence is 16 residues long. The CDR3: CASSLTGTSGRNIQYF. The CDR3 nucleotides are TGTGCCAGCTCACTAACCGGGACTAGCGGGAGAAACATTCAGTACTTC.

V gene TRBV27 combines with J gene TRBJ2-1; D remains unclear. This CDR3 has 13 residues. V was trimmed by 3 bases and J by 3 bases, leaving 6 bases between them. CDR1 and CDR2 (germline): MNHEY, SMNVEV (reference sequence). The CDR3 DNA sequence: TGTGCCAGCAGTTTGTCCTTCTACAATGAGCAGTTCTTC. It yields the protein CASSLSFYNEQFF.

The V gene is TRBV10-3, the J gene TRBJ2-7, with TRBD2 matching 7 bases. Per germline, CDR1 ENHRY and CDR2 SYGVKD. The CDR3 is 13 residues long. V lost 9 bases, J lost 2 bases, and 7 bases stayed unmatched. The CDR3 DNA sequence: TGTGCCATTCGGGGAGGGTCCACCTACGAGCAGTACTTC. Protein: CAIRGGSTYEQYF.

This chain uses TRBV9 with TRBJ2-3; 8 positions match TRBD2. The germline V gene encodes CDR1 SGDLS and CDR2 YYNGEE. This CDR3 contains 16 residues. V shed 1 base, J shed 2 bases, and the junction held 6 bases outside the gene matches. The CDR3: CASSVSPGGPTDTQYF. The CDR3 nucleotides read TGTGCCAGCAGCGTATCCCCGGGAGGGCCCACAGATACGCAGTATTTT.

This clone was seen only once. The genes are TRBV4-1 and TRBJ1-6; 10 bases agree with TRBD1. CDR1 is MGHRA and CDR2 is YSYEKL in the germline V gene. The V gene end was trimmed by 5 bases and the J gene end by 8 bases; junction bases not matched to a gene: 6. There are 15 residues in the CDR3. The CDR3: CASSGPGQGHSPLHF. CDR3 nucleotides: TGCGCCAGCAGCGGACCGGGACAGGGGCATTCACCCCTCCACTTT.

The chain employs TRBV10-3 and TRBJ2-3; D uncertain. Trimming took 5 bases from V and 4 from J, leaving 10 bases between them. This CDR3 spans 13 amino acids. CDR1 is ENHRY and CDR2 is SYGVKD in the germline V gene. The CDR3 is CAISTLTADTQYF. CDR3 sequence (DNA): TGTGCCATCAGTACCCTCACGGCAGATACGCAGTATTTT.

The chain employs TRBV5-8 and TRBJ2-1, with 8 bases aligning to TRBD2. In germline, CDR1 is SGHTS, CDR2 YDEGEE. V lost 2 bases to trimming and J lost 0 bases; unmatched junction nucleotides: 4. The length of the CDR3 is 16 residues. Written as DNA, the CDR3 is TGTGCCAGCAGCTTCGACGGGACTAGCTCCTACAATGAGCAGTTCTTC. It translates to CASSFDGTSSYNEQFF.

This chain connects TRBV6-1 to TRBJ2-1; 8 bases match TRBD2. This CDR3 contains 15 residues. Germline-derived CDR1 and CDR2 are MNHNS and SASEGT. V gave up 7 bases and J gave up 2 bases; unmatched junction bases: 7. CDR3 bases: TGTGCCAGCACCGAAACTAGCGGAGCCTACAATGAGCAGTTCTTC. It translates to CASTETSGAYNEQFF.

The chain is built from TRBV7-9 and TRBJ1-2; D ambiguous. CDR1 is SEHNR and CDR2 is FQNEAQ in the germline V gene (reference sequence). The CDR3 has 15 amino acids. V lost 1 base to trimming and J lost 3 bases, with 12 bases between them. CDR3 sequence: CASSLEWAPYYGYTF. DNA for the CDR3: TGTGCCAGCAGCTTAGAATGGGCGCCTTACTATGGCTACACCTTC.

V is TRBV27 and J is TRBJ2-1; 8 bases map to TRBD2. V shed 6 bases, J shed 3 bases, and the junction held 7 bases outside the gene matches. This CDR3 is built from 15 residues. CDR1 MNHEY and CDR2 SMNVEV come from the germline V gene (reference sequence). This CDR3 reads CASRPPGLGYNEQFF. CDR3 sequence (DNA): TGTGCCAGCAGGCCCCCGGGACTAGGCTACAATGAGCAGTTCTTC.

In DNA, the CDR3 is TGTGCCAGCAGCTTGGATGAGGGTTCCTACGAGCAGTACTTC. It translates to CASSLDEGSYEQYF. This chain uses TRBV5-8 with TRBJ2-7, with a tentative D call TRBD2 (5 bases). This CDR3 has 14 amino acids. Germline CDR1 and CDR2: SGHTS and YDEGEE. V dropped 0 bases and J dropped 1 base, with 8 bases sitting between them.

The chain employs TRBV5-1 and TRBJ1-4; 8 bases align to TRBD1. This CDR3 spans 14 amino acids. Germline CDR1 and CDR2: SGHRS and YFSETQ. Unmatched junction bases numbered 4, after V lost 3 bases and J lost 6 bases. The CDR3 loop reads CASSSGQGDEKLFF. The CDR3 DNA sequence: TGCGCCAGCAGCTCTGGACAGGGAGATGAAAAACTGTTTTTT.

This clone came up once. The V call is TRBV11-2, the J call TRBJ2-1, with 10 positions matching TRBD2. J was trimmed by 6 bases and V by 3 bases; bases with no gene match: 17. CDR3 length: 19 amino acids. CDR1 and CDR2 from the germline V gene are SGHAT and FQNNGV. In DNA, the CDR3 is TGTGCCAGCAGCTTCCCCGCGCATCTAGCGGGAGCGGTGTTCAATGAGCAGTTCTTC. Its translation: CASSFPAHLAGAVFNEQFF.